A single sample gave rise to the 27 T cell receptor beta chains below, sequenced in a study of OX40 agonist ivuxolimab in advanced cancers. Library creation used the immunoSEQ multiplex PCR assay. In its TCRdb copy, this immuneACCESS table keeps in-frame sequences only and misses some clones. Where compared with another copy, unresolved V genes explain less than half of these, and the others have no known cause. The sample includes around 15,000 clones, with around four fifths observed a single time. Clones ranked in the top ten supply around 11% of the sample. The material sequenced was CD4+ or CD8+ T cells sorted from blood, taken in a trial of the OX40 agonist ivuxolimab. Receptors were obtained from an adult with an advanced solid tumor such as melanoma, head and neck, liver or kidney cancer.

This clone was counted once. This chain joins TRBV13 and TRBJ2-3; D unresolved. This CDR3 is built from 14 residues. V shed 2 bases and J shed 2 bases, with 8 bases lying between them. Per germline, CDR1 PRHDT and CDR2 FYEKMQ (reference sequence). The DNA for the CDR3 is TGTGCCAGCAGCTTACGGGTAGCCACAGATACGCAGTATTTT. It specifies CASSLRVATDTQYF.

This clone was counted between two and nine times. This chain uses TRBV19 with TRBJ1-4; D unresolved. The CDR3 is 12 amino acids. V was pared by 4 bases and J by 10 bases, with 10 bases between. CDR1 and CDR2 (germline): LNHDA, SQIVND (reference sequence). The CDR3 coding sequence is TGTGCCAGTAGTAAAGTTCTGGGAAAACTGTTTTTT. Translating it yields CASSKVLGKLFF.

This clone qualifies as medium-sized (0.01 to 0.1%). The V and J genes are TRBV4-3 and TRBJ2-1; D gene unclear. V was pared by 1 base and J by 9 bases, with 4 bases between. Germline V lookup: CDR1 LGHNA, CDR2 YSLEER. The CDR3 is 11 residues long. CDR3 amino acids: CASSQVAEQFF. The CDR3 nucleotides read TGCGCCAGCAGCCAAGTGGCTGAGCAGTTCTTC.

Comment on this clone: Mismatch with germline at one junction end may stem from a read error. The rearrangement links TRBV7-9 to TRBJ1-4; D is perhaps TRBD1 (5 bases). CDR3 length equals 14 residues. Germline values: CDR1 SEHNR, CDR2 FQNEAQ (reference sequence). CDR3 in DNA: TGTGCCAGCGGCTTAGCGGGGGCTAATGAAAAACTGTTTTTT. This codes for CASGLAGANEKLFF.

The V and J genes are TRBV4-3 and TRBJ1-1; no firm D call. Trimming pared 2 bases from V and 3 bases from J, leaving 13 bases between. The CDR3 consists of 15 residues. Germline V gene data show CDR1 as LGHNA and CDR2 as YSLEER. The DNA for the CDR3 is TGCGCCAGCAGCCAAACGACCGCTGGGGACACTGAAGCTTTCTTT. Protein: CASSQTTAGDTEAFF.

The rearrangement links TRBV9 to TRBJ2-1; TRBD2 matches at 12 bases. Germline assignment: CDR1 SGDLS and CDR2 YYNGEE. CDR3 size: 15 residues. The V gene end was trimmed by 4 bases and the J gene end by 2 bases; junction bases not matched to a gene: 1. The CDR3, as DNA: TGTGCCAGCAGCCTAGCGGGGGGGACCTACAATGAGCAGTTCTTC. Translation: CASSLAGGTYNEQFF. The whole variable domain, remainder taken from reference TRBV9 and TRBJ2-1, is DSGVTQTPKHLITATGQRVTLRCSPRSGDLSVYWYQQSLDQGLQFLIQYYNGEERAKGNILERFSAQQFPDLHSELNLSSLELGDSALYFCASSLAGGTYNEQFFGPGTRLTVL.

This clone is judged medium-sized (0.01 to 0.1%). This rearrangement joins TRBV5-1 to TRBJ2-7; D could derive from TRBD1 or TRBD2 (5 bases each). Trimming left V 4 bases short and J 2 bases short, with 13 bases between. Germline CDR1 SGHRS, CDR2 YFSETQ. The CDR3 length is 14 residues. CDR3 loop: CASSQGTRAYEQYF. For the CDR3, the DNA is TGCGCCAGCAGCCAAGGGACCCGGGCCTACGAGCAGTACTTC. The full variable domain, its missing parts supplied by reference TRBV5-1 and TRBJ2-7, is KAGVTQTPRYLIKTRGQQVTLSCSPISGHRSVSWYQQTPGQGLQFLFEYFSETQRNKGNFPGRFSGRQFSNSRSEMNVSTLELGDSALYLCASSQGTRAYEQYFGPGTRLTVT.

The chain's CDR3 is CASSHLEEGGRTEAFF. The CDR3 DNA sequence: TGTGCCAGTAGTCATCTAGAAGAGGGAGGAAGGACTGAAGCTTTCTTT. This chain links TRBV19 with TRBJ1-1; the D is unclear. The germline V and J ends were trimmed by 5 bases and 5 bases, with 21 bases remaining between them. CDR1 and CDR2 from the germline V gene are LNHDA and SQIVND (reference sequence). The CDR3 consists of 16 residues.

CDR3 DNA: TGTGCCAGTAGTAGTACACCGAGCTACGAGCAGTACTTC. This translates into CASSSTPSYEQYF. The V and J genes are TRBV19 and TRBJ2-7; no clear D gene. Germline lookup yields CDR1 LNHDA and CDR2 SQIVND (reference sequence). Trimming pared 4 bases from V and 3 bases from J, leaving 10 bases between. There are 13 residues in the CDR3.

This clone was observed once. The chain employs TRBV7-3 and TRBJ2-1, with 9 bases matching TRBD2. With V trimmed by 5 bases and J by 3 bases, 5 bases remained unmatched. From germline, CDR1 is SGHTA and CDR2 FQGTGA. The CDR3 is 15 amino acids. The CDR3 reads CASSPTSGFYNEQFF. The CDR3 DNA follows: TGTGCCAGCAGCCCAACTAGCGGGTTCTACAATGAGCAGTTCTTC.

This rearrangement joins TRBV6-6 to TRBJ1-4; D is uncertain. The germline V and J ends were trimmed by 0 bases and 8 bases, with 4 bases remaining between them. The CDR3 covers 12 residues. The germline V gene encodes CDR1 MNHNY and CDR2 SVGAGI (reference sequence). The CDR3 bases are TGTGCCAGCAGTTACTCGCAGGAAAAACTGTTTTTT. Its translation: CASSYSQEKLFF.

Concerning this clone itself: Relative to the germline gene, one junction end is altered; a read error may explain this. The V and J genes are TRBV5-4 and TRBJ1-6; D is unclear. Germline V gene lookup returns CDR1 SGHNT and CDR2 YYREEE (reference sequence). This CDR3 spans 18 amino acids. CDR3 in DNA: TGCGCCAGCAGCCAAGAGGAAGGGATAGTTGCCTATAATTCACCCCTCCACTTT. This translates into CASSQEEGIVAYNSPLHF.

Only one count was recorded for this clone. The chain is built from TRBV10-3 and TRBJ2-5; 12 nucleotides align to TRBD2. CDR3 length equals 16 residues. Germline V gene lookup returns CDR1 ENHRY and CDR2 SYGVKD. V shed 2 bases, J shed 2 bases, and the junction held 3 bases outside the gene matches. The CDR3 DNA reads TGTGCCATCAGTGAGGGACTAGCGGGGTTTCAAGAGACCCAGTACTTC. This gives the protein CAISEGLAGFQETQYF.

This clone was seen a handful of times. V gene TRBV4-2 combines with J gene TRBJ2-5; 7 bases are a match to TRBD1. The CDR3 sequence is 15 residues long. Germline trimming cut 1 base from V and 0 bases from J; bases unmatched to any gene: 2. Looked up from germline, CDR1 is LGHNA and CDR2 is YNFKEQ. CDR3 DNA: TGTGCCAGCAGCCAAGCCAGGGGGAACCAAGAGACCCAGTACTTC. Residues: CASSQARGNQETQYF.

Concerning this clone: At one end the junction does not follow the germline gene, possibly because of a read error. V usage is TRBV5-1 and J usage is TRBJ1-5; D is possibly TRBD1 (5 bases). Germline loops: CDR1 SGHRS, CDR2 YFSETQ. The CDR3 runs to 13 residues. The CDR3 DNA sequence: TGCGCCAGCAGCTTGGGAGGACAATCAGCCCCAGCATTT. Translation: CASSLGGQSAPAF.

The table lists this clone with a few counts. The V gene is TRBV9, the J gene TRBJ2-2, with 8 bases aligning to TRBD1. Looked up from germline, CDR1 is SGDLS and CDR2 is YYNGEE. CDR3 size: 16 residues. The ends lost 1 base at V and 5 bases at J; junction bases unmatched: 7. In DNA form, the CDR3 reads TGTGCCAGCAGCGTAATTGGACAGGGAGGTACCGGGGAGCTGTTTTTT. It specifies CASSVIGQGGTGELFF. The variable domain in full, with the rest retrieved from reference TRBV9 and TRBJ2-2, is DSGVTQTPKHLITATGQRVTLRCSPRSGDLSVYWYQQSLDQGLQFLIQYYNGEERAKGNILERFSAQQFPDLHSELNLSSLELGDSALYFCASSVIGQGGTGELFFGEGSRLTVL.

This clone was seen a few times. The chain has TRBV28 and TRBJ2-3, with TRBD2 identical over 8 bases. The CDR3 runs 15 residues. Germline loops: CDR1 MDHEN, CDR2 SYDVKM. The junction had 7 bases not matched to a gene; V was cut back by 5 bases and J by 3 bases. CDR3 amino acids: CASSLTSEVTDTQYF. The CDR3 nucleotides are TGTGCCAGCAGTCTGACTAGCGAGGTAACAGATACGCAGTATTTT.

This clone turned up a few times. The chain carries TRBV19 and TRBJ2-3; a weak D match, TRBD2 (6 bases). The CDR3 runs 14 residues. The germline V gene encodes CDR1 LNHDA and CDR2 SQIVND (reference sequence). Trimming left V 3 bases short and J 4 bases short, with 11 bases between. In nucleotides, the CDR3 is TGTGCCAGTAGTATTTACTGGGGGGCAGATACGCAGTATTTT. The encoded protein is CASSIYWGADTQYF.

The chain couples TRBV6-5 to TRBJ1-5; D unresolved. CDR3 length: 12 residues. Trimming removed 7 bases at V and 9 bases at J, with 13 bases between. The germline CDR1 and CDR2 sequences are MNHEY and SVGAGI. This chain's CDR3 is CASTDGVLPQHF. CDR3 DNA sequence: TGTGCCAGCACCGACGGGGTATTGCCCCAGCATTTT.

This clone appeared once. The V gene is TRBV27, the J gene TRBJ2-3; perhaps TRBD2 as D (5 bases). The CDR3 sequence is 15 residues long. CDR1 is MNHEY and CDR2 is SMNVEV in the germline V gene (reference sequence). Trimming left V 2 bases short and J 2 bases short, with 11 bases between. CDR3 residues: CASSLIRGATDTQYF. The CDR3, as DNA: TGTGCCAGCAGTTTAATTCGGGGAGCCACAGATACGCAGTATTTT.

Only one count was recorded for this clone. The chain carries TRBV4-1 and TRBJ1-1; D unclear. Trimming removed 1 base at V and 1 base at J, with 7 bases between. Germline V gene sequence: CDR1 MGHRA, CDR2 YSYEKL. CDR3 length equals 14 residues. The CDR3 region is CASSQADRNTEAFF. The CDR3, as DNA: TGCGCCAGCAGCCAAGCAGACCGGAACACTGAAGCTTTCTTT.

The CDR3 DNA reads TGTGCCAGCAGCCCATCGACAGGGTTGATCAACACTGAAGCTTTCTTT. The encoded protein is CASSPSTGLINTEAFF. This sequence joins TRBV7-9 and TRBJ1-1; 7 nucleotides match TRBD1. J gave up 2 bases and V 5 bases, and 11 bases lay outside the gene matches. CDR1 is SEHNR, CDR2 FQNEAQ, per germline (reference sequence). The CDR3 extends over 16 amino acids.

In the case of this clone: At one end the junction does not follow the germline gene, possibly because of a read error. The chain uses TRBV5-5 and TRBJ1-5; D is uncertain. Per the germline V gene, CDR1 is SGHKS and CDR2 is YYEKEE (reference sequence). CDR3 length: 13 amino acids. In DNA, the CDR3 is TGCGCCAGCAGCCACGATGAAACTCAGCCCCAGCATTTT. Translated: CASSHDETQPQHF.

The chain combines TRBV6-5 with TRBJ1-2; 8 nucleotides match TRBD1. V shed 0 bases and J 3 bases; nucleotides not matched to a gene: 3. The CDR3 has 15 amino acids. Germline V gene data show CDR1 as MNHEY and CDR2 as SVGAGI. The CDR3 region is CASSYSTGDYYGYTF. The CDR3 nucleotides read TGTGCCAGCAGTTACTCGACAGGGGACTACTATGGCTACACCTTC.

CDR3 sequence reads: CASSSESSGANVLTF. In DNA form, the CDR3 reads TGTGCCAGCAGTTCCGAAAGCTCTGGGGCCAACGTCCTGACTTTC. The rearrangement links TRBV6-5 to TRBJ2-6; D is unresolved. The CDR3 has 15 amino acids. Germline lookup yields CDR1 MNHEY and CDR2 SVGAGI. With 4 bases removed from V and 0 bases from J, the gap between germline ends came to 7 bases.

The CDR3 is CASSLAHRGDQPQHF. The CDR3 nucleotides read TGTGCCAGCAGCTTAGCGCACAGGGGAGACCAGCCCCAGCATTTT. The chain employs TRBV7-6 and TRBJ1-5; TRBD1 agrees at 7 bases. J lost 7 bases, V lost 0 bases, and 6 bases had no gene match. Germline values: CDR1 SGHVS, CDR2 FNYEAQ. The CDR3 runs to 15 residues. The full variable domain, its missing parts supplied by reference TRBV7-6 and TRBJ1-5, is GAGVSQSPRYKVTKRGQDVALRCDPISGHVSLYWYRQALGQGPEFLTYFNYEAQQDKSGLPNDRFSAERPEGSISTLTIQRTEQRDSAMYRCASSLAHRGDQPQHFGDGTRLSIL.

J is TRBJ2-1 and V is TRBV4-1; D ambiguous. Trimming took off 0 bases at V and 6 bases at J, with 21 bases between the two ends. This CDR3 is built from 18 residues. Looked up from germline, CDR1 is MGHRA and CDR2 is YSYEKL. CDR3 bases: TGCGCCAGCAGCCAAGATCGGTCAGGTAGGATTGTAGGCAATGAGCAGTTCTTC. Encoded protein: CASSQDRSGRIVGNEQFF.